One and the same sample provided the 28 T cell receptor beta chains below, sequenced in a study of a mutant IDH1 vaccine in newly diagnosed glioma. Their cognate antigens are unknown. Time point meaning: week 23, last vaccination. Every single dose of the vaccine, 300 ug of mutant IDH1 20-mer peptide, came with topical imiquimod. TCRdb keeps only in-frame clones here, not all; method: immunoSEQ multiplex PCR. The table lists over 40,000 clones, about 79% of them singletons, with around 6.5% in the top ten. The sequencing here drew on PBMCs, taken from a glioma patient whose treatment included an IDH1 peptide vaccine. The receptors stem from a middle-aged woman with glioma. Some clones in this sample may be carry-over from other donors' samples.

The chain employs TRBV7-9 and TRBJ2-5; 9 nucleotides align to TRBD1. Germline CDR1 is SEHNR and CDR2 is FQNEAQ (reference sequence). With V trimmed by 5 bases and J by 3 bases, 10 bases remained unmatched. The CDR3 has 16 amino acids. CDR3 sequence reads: CASSNQQGASKETQYF. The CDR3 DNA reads TGTGCCAGCAGCAACCAACAGGGGGCGAGTAAAGAGACCCAGTACTTC.

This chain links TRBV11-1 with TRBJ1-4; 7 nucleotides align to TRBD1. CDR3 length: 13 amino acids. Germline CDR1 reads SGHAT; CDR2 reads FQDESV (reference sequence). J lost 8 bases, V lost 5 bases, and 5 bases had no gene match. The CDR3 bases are TGTGCCAGCAGCCTGGACAGGAACGAAAAACTGTTTTTT. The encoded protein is CASSLDRNEKLFF.

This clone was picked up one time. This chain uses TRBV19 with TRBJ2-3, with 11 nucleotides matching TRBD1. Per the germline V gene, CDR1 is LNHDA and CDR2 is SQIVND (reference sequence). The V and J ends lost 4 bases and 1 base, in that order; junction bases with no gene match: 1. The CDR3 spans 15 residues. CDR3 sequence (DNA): TGTGCCAGTAGTACGGGACAGGGGGGCACAGATACGCAGTATTTT. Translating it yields CASSTGQGGTDTQYF. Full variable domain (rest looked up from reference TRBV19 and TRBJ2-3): DGGITQSPKYLFRKEGQNVTLSCEQNLNHDAMYWYRQDPGQGLRLIYYSQIVNDFQKGDIAEGYSVSREKKESFPLTVTSAQKNPTAFYLCASSTGQGGTDTQYFGPGTRLTVL.

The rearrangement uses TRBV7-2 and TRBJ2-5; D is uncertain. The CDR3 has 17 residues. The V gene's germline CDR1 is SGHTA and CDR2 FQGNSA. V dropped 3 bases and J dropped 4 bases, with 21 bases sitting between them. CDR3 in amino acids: CASSFNHWLDPPETQYF. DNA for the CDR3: TGTGCCAGCAGCTTTAATCATTGGCTAGATCCCCCAGAGACCCAGTACTTC.

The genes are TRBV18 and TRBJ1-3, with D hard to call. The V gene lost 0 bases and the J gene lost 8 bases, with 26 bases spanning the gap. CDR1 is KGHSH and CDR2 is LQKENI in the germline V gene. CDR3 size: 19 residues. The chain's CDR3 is CASSPPGLEAVTIQDTIYF. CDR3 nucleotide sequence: TGTGCCAGCTCACCACCGGGGTTGGAGGCGGTAACCATTCAGGACACCATATATTTT. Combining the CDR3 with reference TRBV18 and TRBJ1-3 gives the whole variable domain NAGVMQNPRHLVRRRGQEARLRCSPMKGHSHVYWYRQLPEEGLKFMVYLQKENIIDESGMPKERFSAEFPKEGPSILRIQQVVRGDSAAYFCASSPPGLEAVTIQDTIYFGEGSWLTVV.

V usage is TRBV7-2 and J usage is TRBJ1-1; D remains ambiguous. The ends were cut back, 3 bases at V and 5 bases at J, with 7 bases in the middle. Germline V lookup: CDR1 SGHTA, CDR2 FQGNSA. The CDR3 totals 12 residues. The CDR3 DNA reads TGTGCCAGCAGCTTTACGGGAACTGAAGCTTTCTTT. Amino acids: CASSFTGTEAFF.

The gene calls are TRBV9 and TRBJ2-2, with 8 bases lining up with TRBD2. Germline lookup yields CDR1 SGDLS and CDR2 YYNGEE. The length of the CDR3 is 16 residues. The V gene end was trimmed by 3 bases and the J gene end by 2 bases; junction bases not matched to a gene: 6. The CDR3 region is CASSGAGGVNTGELFF. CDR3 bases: TGTGCCAGCAGCGGGGCGGGGGGCGTAAACACCGGGGAGCTGTTTTTT.

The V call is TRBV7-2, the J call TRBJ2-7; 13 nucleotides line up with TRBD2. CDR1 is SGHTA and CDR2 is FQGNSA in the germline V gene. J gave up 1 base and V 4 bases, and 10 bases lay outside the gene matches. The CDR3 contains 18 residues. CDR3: CASSSYLGTSGDSYEQYF. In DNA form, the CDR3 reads TGTGCCAGCAGCTCGTACCTCGGGACTAGCGGGGATTCCTACGAGCAGTACTTC.

For the CDR3, the DNA is TGTGCCAGCAGTGATACACCGACCGGGGAGCTGTTTTTT. It yields the protein CASSDTPTGELFF. The genes are TRBV6-1 and TRBJ2-2, with D unresolved. Trimming removed 3 bases from V and 5 bases from J, with 7 bases in between. The CDR3 is 13 residues long. Germline CDR1 and CDR2: MNHNS and SASEGT.

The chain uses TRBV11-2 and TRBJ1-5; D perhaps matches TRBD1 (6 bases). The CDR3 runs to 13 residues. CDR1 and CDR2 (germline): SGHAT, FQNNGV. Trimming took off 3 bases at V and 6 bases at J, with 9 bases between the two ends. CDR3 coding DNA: TGTGCCAGCAGCTTTGCCAGGGGTCAGCCCCAGCATTTT. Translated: CASSFARGQPQHF. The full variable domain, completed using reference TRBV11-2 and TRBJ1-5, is EAGVAQSPRYKIIEKRQSVAFWCNPISGHATLYWYQQILGQGPKLLIQFQNNGVVDDSQLPKDRFSAERLKGVDSTLKIQPAKLEDSAVYLCASSFARGQPQHFGDGTRLSIL.

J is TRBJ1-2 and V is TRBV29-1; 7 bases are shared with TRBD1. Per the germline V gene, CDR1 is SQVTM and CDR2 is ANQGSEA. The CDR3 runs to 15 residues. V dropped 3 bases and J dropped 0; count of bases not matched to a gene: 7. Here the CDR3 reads CSVDPTGTANYGYTF. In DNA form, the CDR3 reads TGCAGCGTTGACCCCACCGGGACAGCTAACTATGGCTACACCTTC.

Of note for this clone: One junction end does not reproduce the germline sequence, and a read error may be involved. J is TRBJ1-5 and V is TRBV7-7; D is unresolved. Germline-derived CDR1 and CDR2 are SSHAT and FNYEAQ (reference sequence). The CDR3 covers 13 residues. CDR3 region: CASSPGLGQPQHF. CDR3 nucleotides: TGTGCTAGCAGTCCAGGACTCGGGCAGCCCCAGCATTTT.

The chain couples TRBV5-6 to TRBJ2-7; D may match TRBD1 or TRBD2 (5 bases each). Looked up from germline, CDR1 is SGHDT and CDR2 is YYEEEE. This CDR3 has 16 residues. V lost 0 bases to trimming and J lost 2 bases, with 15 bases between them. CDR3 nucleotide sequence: TGTGCCAGCAGCTTGGATCGTCAGGGAGTCCCCTACGAGCAGTACTTC. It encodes CASSLDRQGVPYEQYF.

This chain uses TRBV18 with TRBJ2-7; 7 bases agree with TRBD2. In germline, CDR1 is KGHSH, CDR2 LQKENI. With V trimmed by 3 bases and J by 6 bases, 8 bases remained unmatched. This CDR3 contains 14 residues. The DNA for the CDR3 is TGTGCCAGCTCACCCCCCCCCAGCGGGGCCGAGCAGTACTTC. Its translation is CASSPPPSGAEQYF.

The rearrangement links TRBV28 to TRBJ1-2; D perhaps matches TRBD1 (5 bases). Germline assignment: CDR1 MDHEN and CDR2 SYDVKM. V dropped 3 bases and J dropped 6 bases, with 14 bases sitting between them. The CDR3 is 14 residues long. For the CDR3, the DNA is TGTGCCAGCAGTTTGGCCCTCGGGGGGAATGGCTACACCTTC. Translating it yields CASSLALGGNGYTF.

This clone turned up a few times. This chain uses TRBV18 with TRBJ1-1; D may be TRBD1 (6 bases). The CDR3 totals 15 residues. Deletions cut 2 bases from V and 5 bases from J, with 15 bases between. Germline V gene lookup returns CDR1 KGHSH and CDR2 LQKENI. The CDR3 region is CASSPERQVGTEAFF. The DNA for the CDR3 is TGTGCCAGCTCACCAGAAAGACAGGTTGGGACTGAAGCTTTCTTT.

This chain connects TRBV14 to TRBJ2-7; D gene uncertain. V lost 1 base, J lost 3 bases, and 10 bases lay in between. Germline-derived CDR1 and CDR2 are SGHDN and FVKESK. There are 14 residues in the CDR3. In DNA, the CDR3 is TGTGCCAGCAGCCAAGGGTATTCACTCTACGAGCAGTACTTC. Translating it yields CASSQGYSLYEQYF.

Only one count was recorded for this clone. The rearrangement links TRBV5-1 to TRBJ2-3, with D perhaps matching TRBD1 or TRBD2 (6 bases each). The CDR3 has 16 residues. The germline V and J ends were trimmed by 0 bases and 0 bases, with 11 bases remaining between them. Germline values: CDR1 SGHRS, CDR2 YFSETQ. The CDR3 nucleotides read TGCGCCAGCAGCTTGGCCGCGGGACATAGCACAGATACGCAGTATTTT. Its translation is CASSLAAGHSTDTQYF.

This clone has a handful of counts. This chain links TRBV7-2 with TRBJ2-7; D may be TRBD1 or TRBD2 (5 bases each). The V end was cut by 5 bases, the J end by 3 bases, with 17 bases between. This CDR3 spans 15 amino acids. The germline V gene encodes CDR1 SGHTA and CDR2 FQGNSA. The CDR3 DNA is TGTGCCAGCAGCCAGGGACGGTCAGAGGTCTACGAGCAGTACTTC. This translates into CASSQGRSEVYEQYF. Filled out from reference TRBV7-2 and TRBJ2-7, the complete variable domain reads GAGVSQSPSNKVTEKGKDVELRCDPISGHTALYWYRQSLGQGLEFLIYFQGNSAPDKSGLPSDRFSAERTGGSVSTLTIQRTQQEDSAVYLCASSQGRSEVYEQYFGPGTRLTVT.

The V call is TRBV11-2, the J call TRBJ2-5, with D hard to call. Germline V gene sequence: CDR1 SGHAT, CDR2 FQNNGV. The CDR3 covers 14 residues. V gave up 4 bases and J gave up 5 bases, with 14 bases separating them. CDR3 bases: TGTGCCAGCAGCTCACTGAGAGGCCGCGAGACCCAGTACTTC. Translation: CASSSLRGRETQYF.

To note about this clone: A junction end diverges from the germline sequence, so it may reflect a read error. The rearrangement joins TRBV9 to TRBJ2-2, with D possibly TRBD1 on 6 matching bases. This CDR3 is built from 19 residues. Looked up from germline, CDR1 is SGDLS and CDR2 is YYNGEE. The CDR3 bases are TGTGCCAGCAGCGTAGAGGGGGTATTAGGCTTCCTGAACCCCGGGGAGCTGTTTTTT. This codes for CASSVEGVLGFLNPGELFF.

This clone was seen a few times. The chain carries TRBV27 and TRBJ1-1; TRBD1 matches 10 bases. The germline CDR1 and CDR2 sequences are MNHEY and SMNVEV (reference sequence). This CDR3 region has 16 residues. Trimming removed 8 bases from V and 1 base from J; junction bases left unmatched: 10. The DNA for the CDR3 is TGTGCCAGCGGAGGGGACAGGGGTCGGGGGAACACTGAAGCTTTCTTT. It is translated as CASGGDRGRGNTEAFF.

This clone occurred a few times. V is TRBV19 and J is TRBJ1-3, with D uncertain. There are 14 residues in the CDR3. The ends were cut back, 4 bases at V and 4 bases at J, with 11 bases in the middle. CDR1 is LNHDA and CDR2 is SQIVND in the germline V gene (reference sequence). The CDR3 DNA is TGTGCCAGTAGTAGAACCCAGCCGGGAAACACCATATATTTT. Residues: CASSRTQPGNTIYF.

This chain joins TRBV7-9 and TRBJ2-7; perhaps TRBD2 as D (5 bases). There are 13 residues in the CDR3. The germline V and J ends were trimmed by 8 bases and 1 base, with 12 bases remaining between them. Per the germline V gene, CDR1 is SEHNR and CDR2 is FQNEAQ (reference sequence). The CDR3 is CASGSGDSYEQYF. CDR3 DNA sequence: TGTGCCAGCGGTTCCGGGGATTCCTACGAGCAGTACTTC. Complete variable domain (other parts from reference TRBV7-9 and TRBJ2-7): DTGVSQNPRHKITKRGQNVTFRCDPISEHNRLYWYRQTLGQGPEFLTYFQNEAQLEKSRLLSDRFSAERPKGSFSTLEIQRTEQGDSAMYLCASGSGDSYEQYFGPGTRLTVT.

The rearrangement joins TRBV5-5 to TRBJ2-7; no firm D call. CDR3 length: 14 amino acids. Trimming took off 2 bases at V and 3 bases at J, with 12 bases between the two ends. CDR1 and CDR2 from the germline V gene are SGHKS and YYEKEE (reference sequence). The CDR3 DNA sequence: TGTGCCAGCAGCTTCAACCCGGATGACTACGAGCAGTACTTC. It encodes CASSFNPDDYEQYF.

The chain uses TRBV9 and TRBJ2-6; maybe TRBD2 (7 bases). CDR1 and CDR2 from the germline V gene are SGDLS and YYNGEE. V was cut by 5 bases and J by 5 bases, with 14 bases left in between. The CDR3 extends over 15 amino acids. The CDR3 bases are TGTGCCAGCAGTAAGGGGGAGGGCTGGGCCAACGTCCTGACTTTC. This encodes CASSKGEGWANVLTF.

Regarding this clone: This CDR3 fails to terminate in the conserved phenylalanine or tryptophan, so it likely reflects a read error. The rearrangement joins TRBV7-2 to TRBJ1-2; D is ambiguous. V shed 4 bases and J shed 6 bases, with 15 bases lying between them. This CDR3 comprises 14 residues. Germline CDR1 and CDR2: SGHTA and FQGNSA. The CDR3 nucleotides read TGTGCCAGCAGCTCCGTGACGGGGTACGATGGCTACACCCTC. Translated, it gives CASSSVTGYDGYTL.

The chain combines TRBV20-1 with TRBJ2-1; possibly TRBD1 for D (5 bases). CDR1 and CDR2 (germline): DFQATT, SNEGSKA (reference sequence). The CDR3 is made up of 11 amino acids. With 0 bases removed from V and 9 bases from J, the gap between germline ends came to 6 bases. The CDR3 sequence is CSARERGEQFF. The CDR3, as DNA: TGCAGTGCTAGAGAAAGGGGTGAGCAGTTCTTC.